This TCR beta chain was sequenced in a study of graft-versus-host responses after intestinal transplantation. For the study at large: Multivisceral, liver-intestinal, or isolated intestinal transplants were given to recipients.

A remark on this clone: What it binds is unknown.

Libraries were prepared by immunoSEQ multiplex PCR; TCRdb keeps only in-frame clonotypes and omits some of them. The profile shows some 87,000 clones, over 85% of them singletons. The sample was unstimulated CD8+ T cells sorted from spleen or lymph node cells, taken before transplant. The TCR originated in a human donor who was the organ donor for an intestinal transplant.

The CDR3 spells CASSFGGLGTEAFF. CDR3 bases: TGTGCCAGCAGTTTTGGGGGACTGGGCACTGAAGCTTTCTTT. The chain carries TRBV27 and TRBJ1-1, with D perhaps TRBD1 (5 bases). Looked up from germline, CDR1 is MNHEY and CDR2 is SMNVEV (reference sequence). The CDR3 spans 14 residues. Trimming pared 3 bases from V and 4 bases from J, leaving 12 bases between.